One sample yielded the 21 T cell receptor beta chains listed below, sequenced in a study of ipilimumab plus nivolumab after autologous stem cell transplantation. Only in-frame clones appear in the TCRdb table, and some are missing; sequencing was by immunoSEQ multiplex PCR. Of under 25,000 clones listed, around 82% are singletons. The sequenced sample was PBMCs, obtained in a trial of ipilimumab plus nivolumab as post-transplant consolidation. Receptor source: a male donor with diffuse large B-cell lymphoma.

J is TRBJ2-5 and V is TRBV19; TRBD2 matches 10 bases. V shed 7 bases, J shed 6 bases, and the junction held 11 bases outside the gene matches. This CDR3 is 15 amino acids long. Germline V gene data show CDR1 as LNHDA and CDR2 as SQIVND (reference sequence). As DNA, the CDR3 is TGTGCCAGTAAGAGAAGCGGGGGGGCGGCTCAGACCCAGTACTTC. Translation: CASKRSGGAAQTQYF.

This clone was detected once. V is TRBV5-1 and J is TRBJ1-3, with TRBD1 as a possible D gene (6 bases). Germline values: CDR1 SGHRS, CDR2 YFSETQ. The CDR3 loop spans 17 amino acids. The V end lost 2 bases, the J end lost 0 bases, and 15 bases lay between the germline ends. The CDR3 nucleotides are TGCGCCAGCAGCTTAAAGCACAGGGTTGTCTCTGGAAACACCATATATTTT. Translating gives CASSLKHRVVSGNTIYF.

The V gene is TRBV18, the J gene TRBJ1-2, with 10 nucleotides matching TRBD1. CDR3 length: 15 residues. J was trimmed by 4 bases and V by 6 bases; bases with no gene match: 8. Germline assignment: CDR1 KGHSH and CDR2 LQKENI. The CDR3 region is CASSQGQGPSYGYTF. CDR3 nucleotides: TGTGCCAGCTCCCAGGGACAGGGGCCCTCCTATGGCTACACCTTC.

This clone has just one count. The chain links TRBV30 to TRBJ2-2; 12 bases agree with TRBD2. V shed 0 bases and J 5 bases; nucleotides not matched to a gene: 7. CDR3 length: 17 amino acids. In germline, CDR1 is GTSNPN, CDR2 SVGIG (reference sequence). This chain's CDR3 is CAWSVNRGLAGTGELFF. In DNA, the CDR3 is TGTGCCTGGAGTGTAAACAGAGGACTAGCGGGGACCGGGGAGCTGTTTTTT.

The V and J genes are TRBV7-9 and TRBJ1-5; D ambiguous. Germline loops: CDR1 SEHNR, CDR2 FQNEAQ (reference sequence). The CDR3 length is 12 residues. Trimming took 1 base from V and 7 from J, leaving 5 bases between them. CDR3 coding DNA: TGTGCCAGCAGCTTAGGTAGGCAGCCCCAGCATTTT. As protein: CASSLGRQPQHF.

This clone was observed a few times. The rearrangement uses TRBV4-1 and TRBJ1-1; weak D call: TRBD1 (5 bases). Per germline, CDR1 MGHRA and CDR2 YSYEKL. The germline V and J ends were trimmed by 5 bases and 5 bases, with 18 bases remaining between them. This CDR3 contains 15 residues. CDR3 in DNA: TGCGCCAGCAGCGCACTGTCGGGGGTCTGGACTGAAGCTTTCTTT. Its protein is CASSALSGVWTEAFF.

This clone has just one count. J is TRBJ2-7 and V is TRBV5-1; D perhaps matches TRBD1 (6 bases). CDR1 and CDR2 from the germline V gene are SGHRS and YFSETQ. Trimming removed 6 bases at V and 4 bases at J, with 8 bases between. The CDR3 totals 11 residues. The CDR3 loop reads CASKGEYEQYF. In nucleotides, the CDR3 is TGCGCCAGCAAGGGGGAATACGAGCAGTACTTC.

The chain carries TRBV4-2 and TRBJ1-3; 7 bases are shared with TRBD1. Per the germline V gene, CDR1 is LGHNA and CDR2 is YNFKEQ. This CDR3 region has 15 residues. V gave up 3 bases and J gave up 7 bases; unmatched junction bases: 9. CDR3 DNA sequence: TGTGCCAGCAGCCAGACAGGGCCTGGAGGCAACACCATATATTTT. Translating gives CASSQTGPGGNTIYF.

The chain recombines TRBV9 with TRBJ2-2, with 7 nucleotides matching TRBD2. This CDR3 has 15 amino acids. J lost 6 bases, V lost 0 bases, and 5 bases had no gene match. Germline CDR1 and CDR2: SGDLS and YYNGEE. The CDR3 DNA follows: TGTGCCAGCAGCGTAGCTAGCGGTGGGGCCGGGGAGCTGTTTTTT. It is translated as CASSVASGGAGELFF.

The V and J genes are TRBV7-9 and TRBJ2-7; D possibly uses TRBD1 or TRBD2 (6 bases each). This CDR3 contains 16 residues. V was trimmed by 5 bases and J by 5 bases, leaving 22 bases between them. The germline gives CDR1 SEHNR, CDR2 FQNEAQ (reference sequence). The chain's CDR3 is CASSTRVTGARNEQYF. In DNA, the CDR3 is TGTGCCAGCAGCACAAGGGTTACGGGGGCAAGGAACGAGCAGTACTTC.

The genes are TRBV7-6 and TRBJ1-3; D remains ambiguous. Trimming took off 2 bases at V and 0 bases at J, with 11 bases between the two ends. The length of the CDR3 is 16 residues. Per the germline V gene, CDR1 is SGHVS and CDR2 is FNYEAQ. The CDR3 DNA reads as TGTGCCAGCAGCTTAAATCCAGGCTACTCTGGAAACACCATATATTTT. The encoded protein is CASSLNPGYSGNTIYF. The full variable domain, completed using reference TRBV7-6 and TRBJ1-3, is GAGVSQSPRYKVTKRGQDVALRCDPISGHVSLYWYRQALGQGPEFLTYFNYEAQQDKSGLPNDRFSAERPEGSISTLTIQRTEQRDSAMYRCASSLNPGYSGNTIYFGEGSWLTVV.

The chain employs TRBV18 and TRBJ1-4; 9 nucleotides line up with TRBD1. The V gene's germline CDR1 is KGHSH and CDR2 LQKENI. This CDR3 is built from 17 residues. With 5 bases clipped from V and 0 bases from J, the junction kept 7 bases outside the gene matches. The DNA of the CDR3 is TGTGCCAGCTCAGCGGGGGGACAGGGATCAACTAATGAAAAACTGTTTTTT. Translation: CASSAGGQGSTNEKLFF.

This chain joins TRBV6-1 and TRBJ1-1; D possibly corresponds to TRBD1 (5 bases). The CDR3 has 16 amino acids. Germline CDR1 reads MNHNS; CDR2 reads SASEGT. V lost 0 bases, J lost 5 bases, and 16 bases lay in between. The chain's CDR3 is CASSEAVGVLRTEAFF. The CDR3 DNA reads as TGTGCCAGCAGTGAAGCGGTGGGGGTCCTACGGACTGAAGCTTTCTTT.

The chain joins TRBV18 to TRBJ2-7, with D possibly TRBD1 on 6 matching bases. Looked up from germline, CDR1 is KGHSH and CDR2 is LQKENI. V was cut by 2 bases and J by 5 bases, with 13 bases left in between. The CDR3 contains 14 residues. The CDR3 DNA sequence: TGTGCCAGCTCACCAGTAACAGGGCGCGACGAGCAGTACTTC. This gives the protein CASSPVTGRDEQYF.

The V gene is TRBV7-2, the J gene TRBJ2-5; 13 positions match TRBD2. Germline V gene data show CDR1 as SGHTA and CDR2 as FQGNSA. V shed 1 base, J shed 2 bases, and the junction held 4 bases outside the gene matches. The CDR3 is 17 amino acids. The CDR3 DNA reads TGTGCCAGCAGCTTAGGCCTACTAGCGGGGGGGCAAGAGACCCAGTACTTC. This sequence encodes CASSLGLLAGGQETQYF.

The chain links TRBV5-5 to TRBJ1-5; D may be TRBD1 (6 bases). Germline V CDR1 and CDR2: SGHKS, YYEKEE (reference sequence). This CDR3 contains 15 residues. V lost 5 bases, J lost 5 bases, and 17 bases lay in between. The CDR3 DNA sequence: TGTGCCAGCAGTGAGACCCCGCAGGGGTATCAGCCCCAGCATTTT. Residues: CASSETPQGYQPQHF.

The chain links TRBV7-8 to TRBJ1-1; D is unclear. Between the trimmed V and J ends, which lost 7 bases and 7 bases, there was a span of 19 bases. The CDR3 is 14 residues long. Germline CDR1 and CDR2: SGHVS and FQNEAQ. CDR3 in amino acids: CASTAGYRGDEAFF. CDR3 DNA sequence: TGTGCCAGCACCGCGGGGTATCGGGGAGATGAAGCTTTCTTT.

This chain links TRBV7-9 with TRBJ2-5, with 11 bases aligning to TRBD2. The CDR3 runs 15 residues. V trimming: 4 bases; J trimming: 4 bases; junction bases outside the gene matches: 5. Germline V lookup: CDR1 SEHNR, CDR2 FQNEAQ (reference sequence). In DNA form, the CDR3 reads TGTGCCAGCAGCTCGGATAGCGGGGGGGGAGAGACCCAGTACTTC. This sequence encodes CASSSDSGGGETQYF.

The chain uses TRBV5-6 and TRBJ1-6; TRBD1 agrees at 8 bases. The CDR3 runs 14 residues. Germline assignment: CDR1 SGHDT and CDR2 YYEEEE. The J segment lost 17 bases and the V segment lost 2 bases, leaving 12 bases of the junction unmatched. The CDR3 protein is CASSFQRTGNHVHF. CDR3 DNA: TGTGCCAGCAGCTTTCAGAGGACAGGGAATCATGTCCACTTT.

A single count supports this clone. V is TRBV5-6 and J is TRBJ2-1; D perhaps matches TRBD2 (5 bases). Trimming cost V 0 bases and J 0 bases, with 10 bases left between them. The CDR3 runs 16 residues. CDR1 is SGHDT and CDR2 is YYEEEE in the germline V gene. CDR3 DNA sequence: TGTGCCAGCAGCTTGGACCCGGGGATCTCCTACAATGAGCAGTTCTTC. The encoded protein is CASSLDPGISYNEQFF.

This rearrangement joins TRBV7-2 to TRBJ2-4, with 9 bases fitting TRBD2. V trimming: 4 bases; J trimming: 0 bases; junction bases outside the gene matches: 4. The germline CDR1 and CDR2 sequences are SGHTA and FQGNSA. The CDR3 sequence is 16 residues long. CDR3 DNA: TGTGCCAGCAGCTCCCAGCGGGGGGTAGCCAAAAACATTCAGTACTTC. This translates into CASSSQRGVAKNIQYF. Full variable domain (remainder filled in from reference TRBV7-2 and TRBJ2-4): GAGVSQSPSNKVTEKGKDVELRCDPISGHTALYWYRQSLGQGLEFLIYFQGNSAPDKSGLPSDRFSAERTGGSVSTLTIQRTQQEDSAVYLCASSSQRGVAKNIQYFGAGTRLSVL.